The TCR beta chain under discussion was sequenced for a study of blood T cell repertoires in COVID-19. About the research overall: Whether acute or convalescent, the COVID-19 samples came from the United States, Italy and Spain. T cells, B-cell-depleted T cells, or PBMCs provided the cDNA or gDNA that served as material.

As handled by the study authors: By means of reference gene primer amplification, nucleated cell counts were estimated. Repertoires were generated with immunoSEQ multiplex PCR, while TCRdb's copy carries only in-frame clones and drops some. Clonal size and the V and J genes are those of that table, whereas D and trimming came from the DNA. The data show 200,000 to 250,000 clones, about 90% seen once. Patients in Seattle were enrolled during active infection, then followed longitudinally. CDR3 length equals 16 residues. Germline CDR1 reads MNHEY; CDR2 reads SMNVEV (reference sequence). V lost 5 bases and J 6 bases, leaving 20 bases between the germline ends.

This chain uses TRBV27 with TRBJ2-1, with a possible D match to TRBD2 (6 bases). This sequence was found in a man aged 25 to 45 with COVID-19, enrolled during active disease. Specimen: peripheral blood. The CDR3 DNA follows: TGTGCCAGCAGTCCCCCTCTAGCGCGTAAGGCCAATGAGCAGTTCTTC. This encodes CASSPPLARKANEQFF.